The 27 T cell receptor beta chains reported below all come from one sample, sequenced in a study of T cells in Graves' hyperthyroidism and ophthalmopathy (dated by TCRdb to the late 2010s). Library prep was done by multiplex PCR. The sequencer listed for this sample is Illumina HiSeq 2000. TCR beta CDR3 regions were amplified from RNA transcripts. A first-round RT-PCR of the TCR CDR3 used the HTBI primer set with the Qiagen OneStep RT-PCR kit. TCRdb reran the public reads through fastp at Q25 and MiXCR, keeping productive beta chains. For every CDR3 protein sequence, its rows merge into one entry that carries the most common genes and DNA. The sample includes approximately 370,000 distinct CDR3 sequences, with roughly 15% observed a single time. The top ten clones comprise approximately 33% of the sample. The sequenced material came from blood. The receptors originated from a young woman with Graves' hyperthyroidism that later progressed to Graves' ophthalmopathy.

Details on this clonotype: One junction end does not reproduce the germline sequence, and a read error may be involved. The J gene is TRBJ2-5, the V gene TRBV7-9; TRBD2 might be the D (6 bases). Germline CDR1 is SEHNR and CDR2 is FQNEAQ (reference sequence). CDR3 length: 15 amino acids. CDR3 protein: CTSSLGGLRGETQYF. Here the CDR3 DNA reads TGTACCAGCAGCTTAGGAGGGCTCCGGGGAGAGACCCAGTACTTC.

The chain uses TRBV20-1 and TRBJ2-1; 7 nucleotides match TRBD2. CDR1 is DFQATT and CDR2 is SNEGSKA in the germline V gene (reference sequence). The CDR3 has 15 amino acids. V lost 6 bases to trimming and J lost 9 bases; unmatched junction nucleotides: 17. The CDR3 nucleotides read TGCAGTGCGACCGAAGCGGGACGTGTAGGGAGTGAGCAGTTCTTC. Translating gives CSATEAGRVGSEQFF.

This clonotype has only a few counts. The genes are TRBV2 and TRBJ1-2; D perhaps matches TRBD1 (5 bases). V was clipped by 5 bases and J by 8 bases, with 12 bases between them. The CDR3 extends over 12 amino acids. Germline V CDR1 and CDR2: SNHLY, FYNNEI. The CDR3 spells CASSPGFEGYTF. For the CDR3, the DNA is TGTGCCAGCAGTCCAGGGTTTGAGGGCTACACCTTC.

This clonotype was seen at least ten times. The chain couples TRBV5-1 to TRBJ2-3; no reliable D call. Germline V gene sequence: CDR1 SGHRS, CDR2 YFSETQ. V lost 3 bases, J lost 5 bases, and 7 bases lay in between. The CDR3 runs 12 residues. In DNA form, the CDR3 reads TGCGCCAGCAGCTACCTAAGAGATACGCAGTATTTT. Its translation: CASSYLRDTQYF.

This clonotype was seen repeatedly, ten times or more. As DNA, the CDR3 is TGTGCCAGCAAAGAGGGGGTCGATAGTCAGCCCCAGCATTTT. It is translated as CASKEGVDSQPQHF. The chain combines TRBV6-5 with TRBJ1-5, with D possibly matching TRBD1 (6 bases). The CDR3 sequence is 14 residues long. V lost 7 bases and J 6 bases, leaving 16 bases between the germline ends. In germline, CDR1 is MNHEY, CDR2 SVGAGI.

This clonotype was counted ten times or more. The rearrangement uses TRBV30 and TRBJ1-2; possibly TRBD1 for D (5 bases). The CDR3 has 14 residues. Germline V gene sequence: CDR1 GTSNPN, CDR2 SVGIG (reference sequence). Trimming cost V 3 bases and J 2 bases, with 13 bases left between them. CDR3 DNA: TGTGCCTGGAGGCCTTTGGACATGAACTATGGCTACACCTTC. It is translated as CAWRPLDMNYGYTF.

This clonotype appeared many times. V usage is TRBV27 and J usage is TRBJ2-1; D gene uncertain. The V gene lost 3 bases and the J gene lost 1 base, with 10 bases spanning the gap. The CDR3 is 15 amino acids. The germline gives CDR1 MNHEY, CDR2 SMNVEV (reference sequence). CDR3 protein: CASSFQVPSYNEQFF. For the CDR3, the DNA is TGTGCCAGCAGTTTTCAGGTACCATCCTACAATGAGCAGTTCTTC.

This clonotype was found many times. The chain has TRBV2 and TRBJ2-3; D call uncertain. CDR3 length: 15 residues. Trimming took 7 bases from V and 4 from J, leaving 18 bases between them. Germline CDR1 SNHLY, CDR2 FYNNEI. The chain's CDR3 is CASTSGQVLPDTQYF. CDR3 bases: TGTGCCAGCACCTCTGGTCAGGTGTTGCCAGATACGCAGTATTTT.

This clonotype has at least ten counts. V gene TRBV6-1 combines with J gene TRBJ1-5, with D perhaps matching TRBD1 (6 bases). The CDR3 spans 16 residues. Germline CDR1 is MNHNS and CDR2 is SASEGT. Between the trimmed V and J ends, which lost 8 bases and 1 base, there was a span of 18 bases. The CDR3 reads CASGSSRRGSNQPQHF. The CDR3 nucleotides are TGTGCCAGCGGGAGTAGTCGCAGGGGAAGCAATCAGCCCCAGCATTTT.

There are a few counts of this clonotype. The rearrangement joins TRBV15 to TRBJ1-4; D perhaps matches TRBD1 (5 bases). The CDR3 consists of 14 residues. The germline CDR1 and CDR2 sequences are LNHNV and YYDKDF (reference sequence). V lost 3 bases, J lost 7 bases, and 12 bases lay in between. CDR3 in DNA: TGTGCCACCAGCAGCAGGGATCTGGGTGAAAAACTGTTTTTT. Translating gives CATSSRDLGEKLFF.

This clonotype was detected only a few times. The rearrangement joins TRBV3-1 to TRBJ1-3; D gene uncertain. The CDR3 is 16 amino acids. V was shortened by 2 bases and J by 0 bases, with 11 bases between the two germline ends. In germline, CDR1 is LGHDT, CDR2 YNNKEL (reference sequence). The CDR3 protein is CASSQRIGSSGNTIYF. The CDR3 bases are TGTGCCAGCAGCCAACGTATTGGGAGCTCTGGAAACACCATATATTTT.

The chain uses TRBV27 and TRBJ1-2; no clear D. The length of the CDR3 is 13 residues. V lost 3 bases, J lost 3 bases, and 8 bases lay in between. The germline gives CDR1 MNHEY, CDR2 SMNVEV (reference sequence). This CDR3 is CASSLGGYYGYTF. For the CDR3, the DNA is TGTGCCAGCAGTTTGGGTGGATACTATGGCTACACCTTC.

This clonotype appeared many times. This chain uses TRBV29-1 with TRBJ2-1; maybe TRBD1 (7 bases). This CDR3 contains 12 residues. Trimming cost V 7 bases and J 5 bases, with 12 bases left between them. CDR1 and CDR2 (germline): SQVTM, ANQGSEA. The CDR3 sequence: CSAVRGDNEQFF. The DNA for the CDR3 is TGCAGCGCAGTCAGGGGGGACAATGAGCAGTTCTTC.

V and J are TRBV27 and TRBJ2-4; D is unclear. Between the trimmed V and J ends, which lost 2 bases and 1 base, there was a span of 15 bases. The CDR3 runs to 17 residues. CDR1 and CDR2 (germline): MNHEY, SMNVEV (reference sequence). CDR3 sequence reads: CASSLGPNSPAKNIQYF. The CDR3 DNA sequence: TGTGCCAGCAGTTTAGGCCCGAATAGTCCGGCCAAAAACATTCAGTACTTC.

In its sample, this clonotype was seen a few times. The V call is TRBV7-6, the J call TRBJ2-2; TRBD1 matches at 9 bases. This CDR3 is 16 amino acids long. The J segment lost 5 bases and the V segment lost 5 bases, leaving 9 bases of the junction unmatched. CDR1 is SGHVS, CDR2 FNYEAQ, per germline. The DNA of the CDR3 is TGTGCCAGCAGCCCTTCCGGGACAGGGTCTACCGGGGAGCTGTTTTTT. It codes for CASSPSGTGSTGELFF.

This clonotype was observed many times. The rearrangement links TRBV6-1 to TRBJ1-5; 8 bases match TRBD1. V trimming: 6 bases; J trimming: 2 bases; junction bases outside the gene matches: 6. The CDR3 runs to 15 residues. The germline V gene encodes CDR1 MNHNS and CDR2 SASEGT. CDR3 DNA: TGTGCCAGCAGGAAGGGGACAGGAGGCAATCAGCCCCAGCATTTT. This translates into CASRKGTGGNQPQHF.

This clonotype was found a few times. The junction and the germline gene differ at one end; a read error may be behind it. The chain joins TRBV9 to TRBJ1-2; no clear D gene. Germline V gene data show CDR1 as SGDLS and CDR2 as YYNGEE. The CDR3 covers 14 residues. The CDR3 nucleotides read TGTGTCAGCAGCGTAGCACATTATTATGGAGGCTACACCTTC. It yields the protein CVSSVAHYYGGYTF.

V usage is TRBV5-1 and J usage is TRBJ1-4; TRBD1 agrees at 9 bases. Germline trimming cut 6 bases from V and 4 bases from J; bases unmatched to any gene: 10. CDR1 is SGHRS, CDR2 YFSETQ, per germline. The CDR3 totals 16 residues. The CDR3 coding sequence is TGCGCCAGCACCAAGGCCGGGACAGGGAGTAATGAAAAACTGTTTTTT. This encodes CASTKAGTGSNEKLFF.

In its sample, this clonotype was seen many times. The rearrangement links TRBV9 to TRBJ2-7; 9 bases match TRBD1. The V and J ends lost 2 bases and 3 bases, in that order; junction bases with no gene match: 6. CDR1 is SGDLS, CDR2 YYNGEE, per germline. This CDR3 is built from 15 residues. The CDR3 DNA sequence: TGTGCCAGCAGCGTTCGGGACAGGGTTGGCTACGAGCAGTACTTC. Translating gives CASSVRDRVGYEQYF.

Points on this clonotype: One end of the junction fails to match germline, which may point to a read error. The V call is TRBV18, the J call TRBJ1-1; D possibly corresponds to TRBD1 (6 bases). From germline, CDR1 is KGHSH and CDR2 LQKENI. CDR3 length: 16 residues. DNA for the CDR3: TGTACCAGCTCACACCGGGAATTCAGGGGTAACACTGAAGCTTTCTTT. Protein sequence: CTSSHREFRGNTEAFF.

This clonotype was seen at least ten times. The genes are TRBV5-6 and TRBJ2-7; 8 bases agree with TRBD2. The J segment lost 2 bases and the V segment lost 4 bases, leaving 8 bases of the junction unmatched. CDR1 and CDR2 from the germline V gene are SGHDT and YYEEEE. This CDR3 is 15 amino acids long. The CDR3 nucleotides are TGTGCCAGCAGCCGGGGGGGGCGCTCAACCTACGAGCAGTACTTC. Translated: CASSRGGRSTYEQYF.

This clonotype has a count of ten or more. The CDR3 is CASSPRLAGPGDTQYF. The CDR3 nucleotides are TGTGCCAGCAGTCCGAGACTAGCGGGGCCGGGAGATACGCAGTATTTT. The rearrangement joins TRBV12-3 or TRBV12-4 to TRBJ2-3; 11 nucleotides match TRBD2. CDR3 length: 16 amino acids. The trim removed 5 bases at V and 5 bases at J, leaving 9 bases unmatched.

This clonotype was seen many times. The chain is built from TRBV19 and TRBJ2-2, with D possibly being TRBD1 (6 bases). This CDR3 is 17 amino acids long. V gave up 5 bases and J gave up 0 bases, with 16 bases separating them. Germline V CDR1 and CDR2: LNHDA, SQIVND (reference sequence). CDR3 coding DNA: TGTGCCAGTAGTGATCACCGGGACACCTCGAACACCGGGGAGCTGTTTTTT. Amino acid sequence: CASSDHRDTSNTGELFF. Variable domain in full (rest from reference TRBV19 and TRBJ2-2): DGGITQSPKYLFRKEGQNVTLSCEQNLNHDAMYWYRQDPGQGLRLIYYSQIVNDFQKGDIAEGYSVSREKKESFPLTVTSAQKNPTAFYLCASSDHRDTSNTGELFFGEGSRLTVL.

This clonotype was counted at least ten times. The CDR3 spells CSAPGGGGQGLGQPQHF. The CDR3 bases are TGCAGTGCTCCTGGGGGCGGAGGGCAGGGGCTGGGTCAGCCCCAGCATTTT. V and J are TRBV20-1 and TRBJ1-5, with TRBD1 as a possible D gene (6 bases). CDR1 and CDR2 from the germline V gene are DFQATT and SNEGSKA (reference sequence). This CDR3 contains 17 residues. Trimming took off 5 bases at V and 6 bases at J, with 26 bases between the two ends.

The chain has TRBV5-6 and TRBJ1-6; D perhaps matches TRBD1 (5 bases). Trimming shortened V by 0 bases and J by 9 bases, and 13 bases separated the two germline ends. In germline, CDR1 is SGHDT, CDR2 YYEEEE. CDR3 length: 15 amino acids. CDR3 in DNA: TGTGCCAGCAGCTTGGGACAGATTGGGATTTCACCCCTCCACTTT. This gives the protein CASSLGQIGISPLHF.

This clonotype was counted many times. The V and J genes are TRBV27 and TRBJ2-7, with TRBD1 identical over 10 bases. The CDR3 covers 15 residues. The J segment lost 1 base and the V segment lost 6 bases, leaving 6 bases of the junction unmatched. Germline lookup yields CDR1 MNHEY and CDR2 SMNVEV (reference sequence). CDR3 sequence reads: CASRSPGQGSYEQYF. CDR3 sequence (DNA): TGTGCCAGCAGGTCCCCGGGACAGGGGTCCTACGAGCAGTACTTC.

This clonotype was seen ten or more times. V usage is TRBV27 and J usage is TRBJ1-2; no firm D call. The V and J ends lost 4 bases and 1 base respectively, with 10 bases between them. CDR1 is MNHEY, CDR2 SMNVEV, per germline (reference sequence). CDR3 length: 14 residues. The CDR3 spells CASSSPKFNYGYTF. CDR3 DNA: TGTGCCAGCAGTTCCCCGAAGTTTAACTATGGCTACACCTTC.